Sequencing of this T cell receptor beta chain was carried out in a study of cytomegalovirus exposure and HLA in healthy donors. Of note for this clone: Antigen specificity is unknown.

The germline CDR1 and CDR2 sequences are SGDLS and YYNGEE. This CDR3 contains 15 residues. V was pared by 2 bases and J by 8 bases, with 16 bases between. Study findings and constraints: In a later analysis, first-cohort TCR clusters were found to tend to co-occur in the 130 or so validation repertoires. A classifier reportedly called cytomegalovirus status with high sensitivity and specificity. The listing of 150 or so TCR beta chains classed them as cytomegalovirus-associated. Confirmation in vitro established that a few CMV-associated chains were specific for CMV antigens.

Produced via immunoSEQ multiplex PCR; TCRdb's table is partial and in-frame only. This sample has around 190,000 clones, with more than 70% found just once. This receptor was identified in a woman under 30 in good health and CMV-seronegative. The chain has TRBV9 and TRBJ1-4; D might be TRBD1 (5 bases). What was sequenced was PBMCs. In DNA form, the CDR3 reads TGTGCCAGCAGCGTTGCCCGCGGGGGTATGGAAAAACTGTTTTTT. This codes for CASSVARGGMEKLFF. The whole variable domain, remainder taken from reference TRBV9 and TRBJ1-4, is DSGVTQTPKHLITATGQRVTLRCSPRSGDLSVYWYQQSLDQGLQFLIQYYNGEERAKGNILERFSAQQFPDLHSELNLSSLELGDSALYFCASSVARGGMEKLFFGSGTQLSVL.